A selection of T cell receptor beta chains follows, all from one sample in a study of blood T cell repertoires in COVID-19. Assay used: immunoSEQ multiplex PCR; TCRdb lists only in-frame clones, some missing. The profile shows around 270,000 clones, roughly 84% of them singletons. The specimen sequenced was peripheral blood. The receptor source for this set is a woman in her thirties or forties who had recovered from COVID-19. CDR3s include the opening cysteine and the closing phenylalanine or tryptophan. D genes are given only for firm matches. The listing skips clone size in some rows; elsewhere it reads once, few, many or a size class.

length	V	size	J	D	CDR3	DNA
15	TRBV19	-	TRBJ1-2	-	CASTFELRRRDGYTF	TGTGCCAGTACCTTTGAACTACGGAGGCGCGATGGCTACACCTTC
13	TRBV12-3/TRBV12-4	-	TRBJ2-5	-	CASSRDYQETQYF	TGTGCCAGCAGTCGGGATTACCAAGAGACCCAGTACTTC
14	TRBV6-4	-	TRBJ1-6	TRBD1	CASSLDRAGSPLHF	TGTGCCAGCAGTTTAGACAGGGCAGGTTCACCCCTCCACTTT
14	TRBV5-1	-	TRBJ2-7	TRBD1	CASSIGGFGYEQYF	TGCGCCAGCAGCATAGGGGGCTTCGGCTACGAGCAGTACTTC
18	TRBV5-6	-	TRBJ1-1	-	CASSLEGETALLGGEAFF	TGTGCCAGCAGCTTGGAGGGGGAAACAGCGCTCCTGGGTGGTGAAGCTTTCTTT
11	TRBV27	-	TRBJ1-1	-	CASSSGAEAFF	TGTGCCAGCAGTTCCGGAGCTGAAGCTTTCTTT
12	TRBV7-3	-	TRBJ1-1	TRBD1	CASSTGQGEAFF	TGTGCCAGCAGCACGGGACAGGGGGAAGCTTTCTTT
14	TRBV11-2	-	TRBJ1-2	TRBD1	CASSVRPLGQHYTF	TGTGCCAGCAGCGTACGTCCCTTGGGACAGCACTACACCTTC
17	TRBV4-1	-	TRBJ2-7	TRBD1	CASSRDAGGSSSYEQYF	TGCGCCAGCAGCCGCGATGCAGGGGGCTCTAGCTCCTACGAGCAGTACTTC
15	TRBV19	-	TRBJ2-7	-	CASQSSPQGASEQYF	TGTGCCAGTCAGTCAAGTCCGCAGGGTGCCTCCGAGCAGTACTTC
13	TRBV3-1/TRBV3-2	-	TRBJ2-3	-	CASSQQGTDTQYF	TGTGCCAGCAGCCAACAGGGAACAGATACGCAGTATTTT
11	TRBV29-1	-	TRBJ2-1	-	CSVLQLGEQFF	TGCAGCGTTCTTCAACTCGGGGAGCAGTTCTTC
14	TRBV6-5	few	TRBJ1-2	-	CASSYSAGDYGYTF	TGTGCCAGCAGTTACTCCGCAGGGGACTATGGCTACACCTTC
14	TRBV5-1	once	TRBJ1-1	-	CASSLRGSYTEAFF	TGCGCCAGCAGCTTGCGGGGGTCATACACTGAAGCTTTCTTT
15	TRBV19	-	TRBJ2-5	-	CASTPSGVGWETQYF	TGTGCCAGTACCCCTTCCGGGGTAGGGTGGGAGACCCAGTACTTC
15	TRBV9	-	TRBJ2-7	TRBD1	CASSLHGTGGWEQYF	TGTGCCAGCAGCTTACATGGGACAGGGGGTTGGGAGCAGTACTTC